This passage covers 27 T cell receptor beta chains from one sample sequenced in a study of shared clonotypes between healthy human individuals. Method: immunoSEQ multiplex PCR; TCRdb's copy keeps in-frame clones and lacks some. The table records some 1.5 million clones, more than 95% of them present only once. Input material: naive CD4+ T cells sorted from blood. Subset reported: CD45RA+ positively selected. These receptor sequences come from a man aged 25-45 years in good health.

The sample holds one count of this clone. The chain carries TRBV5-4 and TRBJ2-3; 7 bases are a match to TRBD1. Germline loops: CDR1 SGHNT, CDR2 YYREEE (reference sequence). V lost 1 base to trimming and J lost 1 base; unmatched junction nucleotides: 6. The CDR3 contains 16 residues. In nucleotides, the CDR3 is TGTGCCAGCAGCTTGAGTCCCGGGACAGGCACAGATACGCAGTATTTT. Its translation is CASSLSPGTGTDTQYF.

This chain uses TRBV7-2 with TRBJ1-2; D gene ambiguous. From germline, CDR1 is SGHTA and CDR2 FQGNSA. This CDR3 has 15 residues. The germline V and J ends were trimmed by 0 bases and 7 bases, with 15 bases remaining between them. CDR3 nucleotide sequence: TGTGCCAGCAGCTTAGCGCTGGCAGGCAGTAGTGGCTACACCTTC. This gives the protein CASSLALAGSSGYTF. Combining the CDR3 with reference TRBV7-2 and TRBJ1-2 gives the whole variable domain GAGVSQSPSNKVTEKGKDVELRCDPISGHTALYWYRQSLGQGLEFLIYFQGNSAPDKSGLPSDRFSAERTGGSVSTLTIQRTQQEDSAVYLCASSLALAGSSGYTFGSGTRLTVV.

Written as DNA, the CDR3 is TGTGCCAGCTCACCAGAGACAGGGCTCGGAGGCTACACCTTC. As protein: CASSPETGLGGYTF. This sequence joins TRBV18 and TRBJ1-2; 7 bases align to TRBD1. V gave up 2 bases and J gave up 8 bases; unmatched junction bases: 8. This CDR3 has 14 residues. From germline, CDR1 is KGHSH and CDR2 LQKENI.

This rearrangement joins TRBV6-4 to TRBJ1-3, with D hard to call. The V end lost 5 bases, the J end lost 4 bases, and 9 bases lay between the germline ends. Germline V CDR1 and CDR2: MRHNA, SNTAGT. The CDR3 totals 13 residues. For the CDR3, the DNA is TGTGCCAGCAGTTCTAGCCAGGGAAACACCATATATTTT. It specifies CASSSSQGNTIYF.

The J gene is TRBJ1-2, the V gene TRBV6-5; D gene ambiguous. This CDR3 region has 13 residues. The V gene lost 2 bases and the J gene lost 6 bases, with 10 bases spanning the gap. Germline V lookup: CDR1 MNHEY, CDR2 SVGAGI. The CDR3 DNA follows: TGTGCCAGCAGTTACGAGGGTGCGCATGGCTACACCTTC. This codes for CASSYEGAHGYTF.

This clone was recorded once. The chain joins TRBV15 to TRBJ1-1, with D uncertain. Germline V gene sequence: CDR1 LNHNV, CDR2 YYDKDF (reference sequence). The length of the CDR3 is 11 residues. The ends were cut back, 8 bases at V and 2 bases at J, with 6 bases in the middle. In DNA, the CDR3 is TGTGCCACCTCCCTTAACACTGAAGCTTTCTTT. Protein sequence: CATSLNTEAFF.

As DNA, the CDR3 is TGTGCCAGCAGTTACGGAACTAGCGGGAGGGCCCAGTACTTC. This codes for CASSYGTSGRAQYF. The gene calls are TRBV6-5 and TRBJ2-7; 13 nucleotides align to TRBD2. The CDR3 contains 14 residues. CDR1 is MNHEY and CDR2 is SVGAGI in the germline V gene. Germline trimming cut 2 bases from V and 10 bases from J; bases unmatched to any gene: 5.

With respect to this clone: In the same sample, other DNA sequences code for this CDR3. In DNA form, the CDR3 reads TGTGCCACCAGCAGAGGGACAGAAGAGACCCAGTACTTC. Its translation is CATSRGTEETQYF. The rearrangement uses TRBV15 and TRBJ2-5; a weak D match, TRBD1 (6 bases). Per germline, CDR1 LNHNV and CDR2 YYDKDF (reference sequence). The CDR3 contains 13 residues. V shed 1 base and J shed 3 bases, with 6 bases lying between them.

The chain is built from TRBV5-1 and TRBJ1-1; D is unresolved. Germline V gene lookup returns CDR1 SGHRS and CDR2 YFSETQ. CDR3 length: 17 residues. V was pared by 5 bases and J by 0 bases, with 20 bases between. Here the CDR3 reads CASSLIRSAEMNTEAFF. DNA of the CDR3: TGCGCCAGCAGTCTAATTAGGAGCGCAGAAATGAACACTGAAGCTTTCTTT. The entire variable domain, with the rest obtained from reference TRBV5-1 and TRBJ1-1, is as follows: KAGVTQTPRYLIKTRGQQVTLSCSPISGHRSVSWYQQTPGQGLQFLFEYFSETQRNKGNFPGRFSGRQFSNSRSEMNVSTLELGDSALYLCASSLIRSAEMNTEAFFGQGTRLTVV.

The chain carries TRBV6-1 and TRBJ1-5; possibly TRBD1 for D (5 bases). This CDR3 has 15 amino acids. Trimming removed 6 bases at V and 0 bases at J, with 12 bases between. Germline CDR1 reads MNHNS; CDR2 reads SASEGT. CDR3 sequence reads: CASSRQSNSNQPQHF. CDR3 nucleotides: TGTGCCAGCAGCCGACAGAGCAATAGCAATCAGCCCCAGCATTTT.

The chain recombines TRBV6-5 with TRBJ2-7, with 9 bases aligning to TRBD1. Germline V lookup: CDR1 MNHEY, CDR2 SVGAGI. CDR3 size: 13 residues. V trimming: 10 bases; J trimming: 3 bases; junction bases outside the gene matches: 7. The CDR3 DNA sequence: TGTGCCACGAAACAGGGGGCCCTCTACGAGCAGTACTTC. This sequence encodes CATKQGALYEQYF.

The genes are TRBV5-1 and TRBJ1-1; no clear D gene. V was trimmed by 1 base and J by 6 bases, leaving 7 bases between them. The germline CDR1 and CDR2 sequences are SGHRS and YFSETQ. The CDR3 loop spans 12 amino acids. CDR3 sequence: CASSLIGAEAFF. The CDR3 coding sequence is TGCGCCAGCAGCTTGATTGGAGCTGAAGCTTTCTTT.

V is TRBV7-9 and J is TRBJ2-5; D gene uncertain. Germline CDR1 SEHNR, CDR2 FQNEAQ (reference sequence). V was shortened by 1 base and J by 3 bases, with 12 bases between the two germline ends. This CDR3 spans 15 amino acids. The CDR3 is CASSLDIGRKETQYF. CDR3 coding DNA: TGTGCCAGCAGCTTAGATATCGGTCGGAAAGAGACCCAGTACTTC.

The CDR3 bases are TGTGCCAGCAGTTCGCTAGCGGACAATGAGCAGTTCTTC. Protein product: CASSSLADNEQFF. V is TRBV11-3 and J is TRBJ2-1, with 7 bases fitting TRBD2. The CDR3 covers 13 residues. Germline loops: CDR1 SGHNT, CDR2 YENEEA. After removal of 6 bases from V and 5 bases from J, the junction contained 4 bases not matched to a gene.

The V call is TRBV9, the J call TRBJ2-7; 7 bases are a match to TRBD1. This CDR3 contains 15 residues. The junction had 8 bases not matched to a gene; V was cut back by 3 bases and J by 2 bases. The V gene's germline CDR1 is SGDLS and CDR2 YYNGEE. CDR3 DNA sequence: TGTGCCAGCAGCGCGTCCACGGGACAGACCTACGAGCAGTACTTC. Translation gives CASSASTGQTYEQYF.

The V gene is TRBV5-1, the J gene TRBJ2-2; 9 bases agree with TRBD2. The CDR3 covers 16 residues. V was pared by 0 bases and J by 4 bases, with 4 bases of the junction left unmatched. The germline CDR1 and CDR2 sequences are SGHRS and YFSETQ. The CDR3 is CASSLVLSGSTGELFF. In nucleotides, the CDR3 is TGCGCCAGCAGCTTGGTGCTTAGCGGGAGCACCGGGGAGCTGTTTTTT.

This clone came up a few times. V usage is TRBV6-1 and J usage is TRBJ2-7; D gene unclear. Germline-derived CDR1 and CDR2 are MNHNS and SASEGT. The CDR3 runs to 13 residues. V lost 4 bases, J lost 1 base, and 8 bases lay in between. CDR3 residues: CASSALPSYEQYF. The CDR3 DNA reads TGTGCCAGCAGTGCCCTCCCTTCCTACGAGCAGTACTTC.

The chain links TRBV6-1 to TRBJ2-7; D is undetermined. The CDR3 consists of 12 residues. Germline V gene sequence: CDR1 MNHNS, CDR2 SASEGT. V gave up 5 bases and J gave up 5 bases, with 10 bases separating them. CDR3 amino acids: CASSPRAHEQYF. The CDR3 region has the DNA TGTGCCAGCAGTCCCCGGGCCCACGAGCAGTACTTC.

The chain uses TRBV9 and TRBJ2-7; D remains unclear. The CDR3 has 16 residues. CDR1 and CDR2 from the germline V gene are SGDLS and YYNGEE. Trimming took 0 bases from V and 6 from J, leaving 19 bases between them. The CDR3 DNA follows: TGTGCCAGCAGCGTAGACAATAGCCCAAGTCTGGGCGAGCAGTACTTC. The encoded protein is CASSVDNSPSLGEQYF.

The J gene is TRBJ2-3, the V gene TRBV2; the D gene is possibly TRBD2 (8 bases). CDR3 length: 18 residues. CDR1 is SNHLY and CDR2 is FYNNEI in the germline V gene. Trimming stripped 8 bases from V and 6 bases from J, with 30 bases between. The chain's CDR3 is CASSDRAGGQRELDTQYF. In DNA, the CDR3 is TGTGCCAGCTCCGACAGGGCGGGAGGACAGCGGGAGTTGGATACGCAGTATTTT.

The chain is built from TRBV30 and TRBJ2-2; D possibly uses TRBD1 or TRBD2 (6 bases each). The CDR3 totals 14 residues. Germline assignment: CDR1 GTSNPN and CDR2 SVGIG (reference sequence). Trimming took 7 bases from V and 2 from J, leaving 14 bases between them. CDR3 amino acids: CASLRGLNTGELFF. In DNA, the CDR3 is TGTGCCTCCCTCCGGGGGCTAAACACCGGGGAGCTGTTTTTT.

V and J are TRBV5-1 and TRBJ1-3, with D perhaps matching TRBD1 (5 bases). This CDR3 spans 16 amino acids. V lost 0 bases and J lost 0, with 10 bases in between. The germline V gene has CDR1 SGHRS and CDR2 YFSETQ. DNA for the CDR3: TGCGCCAGCAGCTTGGTGACAGCTGACTCTGGAAACACCATATATTTT. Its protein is CASSLVTADSGNTIYF.

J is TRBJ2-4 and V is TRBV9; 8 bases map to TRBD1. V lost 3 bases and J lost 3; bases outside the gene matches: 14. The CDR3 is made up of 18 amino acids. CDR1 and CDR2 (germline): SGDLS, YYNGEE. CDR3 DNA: TGTGCCAGCAGCGAACCCGACAGGGGCCCCTCGGGCAAAAACATTCAGTACTTC. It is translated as CASSEPDRGPSGKNIQYF. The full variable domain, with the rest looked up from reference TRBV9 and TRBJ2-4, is DSGVTQTPKHLITATGQRVTLRCSPRSGDLSVYWYQQSLDQGLQFLIQYYNGEERAKGNILERFSAQQFPDLHSELNLSSLELGDSALYFCASSEPDRGPSGKNIQYFGAGTRLSVL.

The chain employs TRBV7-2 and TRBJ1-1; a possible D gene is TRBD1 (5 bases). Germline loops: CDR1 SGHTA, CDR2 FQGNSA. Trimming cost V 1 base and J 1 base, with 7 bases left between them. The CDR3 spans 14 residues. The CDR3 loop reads CASSLEGWNTEAFF. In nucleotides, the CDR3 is TGTGCCAGCAGCTTAGAGGGGTGGAACACTGAAGCTTTCTTT.

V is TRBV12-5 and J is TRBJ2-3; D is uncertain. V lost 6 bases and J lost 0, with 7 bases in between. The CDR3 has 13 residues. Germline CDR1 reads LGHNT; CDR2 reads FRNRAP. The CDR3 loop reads CASGPPSTDTQYF. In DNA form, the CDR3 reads TGTGCTAGTGGCCCCCCTAGCACAGATACGCAGTATTTT. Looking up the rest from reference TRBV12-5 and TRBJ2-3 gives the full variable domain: DARVTQTPRHKVTEMGQEVTMRCQPILGHNTVFWYRQTMMQGLELLAYFRNRAPLDDSGMPKDRFSAEMPDATLATLKIQPSEPRDSAVYFCASGPPSTDTQYFGPGTRLTVL.

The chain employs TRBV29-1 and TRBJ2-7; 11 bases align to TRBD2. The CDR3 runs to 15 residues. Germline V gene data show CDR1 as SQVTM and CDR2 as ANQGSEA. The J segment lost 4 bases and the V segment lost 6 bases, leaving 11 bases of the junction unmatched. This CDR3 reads CSVSVRLAGFYEQYF. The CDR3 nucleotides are TGCAGCGTCTCCGTTCGACTAGCGGGGTTTTACGAGCAGTACTTC.

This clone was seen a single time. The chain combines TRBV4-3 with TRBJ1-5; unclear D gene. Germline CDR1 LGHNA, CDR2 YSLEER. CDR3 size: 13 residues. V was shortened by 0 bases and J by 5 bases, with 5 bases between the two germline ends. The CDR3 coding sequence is TGCGCCAGCAGCCAAGAGGTTCATCAGCCCCAGCATTTT. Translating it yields CASSQEVHQPQHF.